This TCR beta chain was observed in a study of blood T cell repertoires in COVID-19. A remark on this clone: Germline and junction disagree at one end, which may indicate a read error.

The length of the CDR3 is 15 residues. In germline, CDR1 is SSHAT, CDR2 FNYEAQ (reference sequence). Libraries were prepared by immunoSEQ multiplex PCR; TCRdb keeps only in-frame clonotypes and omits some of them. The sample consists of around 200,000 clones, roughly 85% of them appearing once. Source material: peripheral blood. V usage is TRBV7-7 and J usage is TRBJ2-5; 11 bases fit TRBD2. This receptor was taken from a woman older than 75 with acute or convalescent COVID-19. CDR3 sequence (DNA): TGTGCTAGCAGCCCGGGACTAGCGGTACAAGAGACCCAGTACTTC. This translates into CASSPGLAVQETQYF.